Described below is a single T cell receptor (beta chain) sequence and its context. The antigen is unknown. This sample stems from a study of cytomegalovirus exposure and HLA in healthy donors. Study-level findings and limits: The study labeled approximately 150 TCR beta chains cytomegalovirus-associated. Upon later analysis, TCR association rates were observed to vary by HLA locus, being highest for DRB1 and lowest for HLA-C. Cytomegalovirus status was reportedly diagnosed by the classifier with high sensitivity and specificity.

Germline-derived CDR1 and CDR2 are SNHLY and FYNNEI. This CDR3 region has 19 residues. The V segment lost 4 bases and the J segment 5 bases; nucleotides outside the gene matches: 18. Sampled while nominally healthy, donors likely had unrecorded immune exposures. A multiplex PCR was run with 60 Vbeta primers and 13 Jbeta primers. Repertoires were generated with immunoSEQ multiplex PCR, while TCRdb's copy carries only in-frame clones and drops some. Among roughly 88,000 clones, just under 70% were seen once, and the ten largest hold around 2.5%. The receptor's source is a man aged 45-65 years in good health and CMV-seronegative. Material: PBMCs. The chain recombines TRBV2 with TRBJ1-5, with 9 bases lining up with TRBD1. The CDR3 loop is CASSVIRDRAGAADQPQHF. The DNA for the CDR3 is TGTGCCAGCAGTGTTATTAGGGACAGGGCTGGGGCAGCCGATCAGCCCCAGCATTTT.